This TCR beta chain originates from a study of regulatory T cells in long-lasting Graves disease. Overall study results and limits: Shared public clonotypes totalled roughly 2,500 in persistent patients, compared with 966 in new patients.

Arm-PCR of CDR3 regions with iRepertoire HTBI primers generated TCR beta libraries. TCRdb re-called the multiplex PCR reads with MiXCR, one entry per CDR3 protein. The sample lists a few hundred thousand distinct CDR3 sequences; 16% were seen once. This clonotype was counted between two and nine times. No antigen is known for it. The time point denotes: newly diagnosed GD, antithyroid drugs for less than 3 months. Following extraction of RNA from PBMCs, that RNA was used to make the TCR library. Per germline, CDR1 SGHRS and CDR2 YFSETQ. Trimming removed 0 bases from V and 0 bases from J, with 8 bases in between. CDR3 size: 15 residues. Separately, the same data were catalogued under a study of T cells in Graves' hyperthyroidism and ophthalmopathy. That source reports: First-round RT-PCR targeting the TCR CDR3 was performed with the HTBI primer set.

The sequences come from peripheral blood mononuclear cells (PBMCs), collected at new diagnosis, from a patient treated with antithyroid drugs. This TCR was recovered from a man in his forties with Graves disease. V and J are TRBV5-1 and TRBJ2-3; D may match TRBD1 or TRBD2 (5 bases each). The CDR3 DNA sequence: TGCGCCAGCAGCTTGGCGGGGCCTAGCACAGATACGCAGTATTTT. It yields the protein CASSLAGPSTDTQYF.